This record looks at one T cell receptor (beta chain) sequence and its context. The data stem from a study of T cell changes during pregnancy in multiple sclerosis. Using immunoSEQ multiplex PCR, the repertoire was profiled, and TCRdb retains in-frame clones only, with some absent. This table has about 89,000 clones, just under 95% appearing once. The sequence derives from a female donor with multiple sclerosis, enrolled in a pregnancy study. The specimen comprised peripheral blood, sampled in the third trimester of pregnancy.

Here the CDR3 reads CASSRVAGGTDTQYF. CDR3 coding DNA: TGTGCCAGCAGCCGAGTAGCGGGAGGGACAGATACGCAGTATTTT. This chain links TRBV6-6 with TRBJ2-3; 11 bases line up with TRBD2. This CDR3 region has 15 residues. CDR1 MNHNY and CDR2 SVGAGI come from the germline V gene (reference sequence). V lost 6 bases, J lost 3 bases, and 5 bases stayed unmatched.